The sequence of this TCR beta chain was determined in a study of blood T cell repertoires in COVID-19 (dated by TCRdb to 2019 to 2021). About the investigation overall: The collaborator samples originated in the United States, Italy and Spain and spanned the acute and convalescent phases of COVID-19. The material from the prospective study consisted of cDNA or gDNA derived from T cells, B-cell-depleted T cells, or PBMCs. Subjects who had been exposed to COVID-19, were actively infected with it, or had recovered from it provided the deeply sampled blood TCRbeta repertoires that made up the dataset. The repertoires were made available in a free public database intended to serve as a resource for research on the immune response to SARS-CoV-2. Samples came from the ongoing ImmuneRACE study (first 160 participants) plus 1,254 subjects from 6 global collaborators. Sample metadata almost always included a de-identified subject ID, COVID-19 status, age in years and sex. Where HLA class I and class II types were available, the types were taken from metadata supplied by the sample provider, not from assay-based typing.

This clone was observed a single time. Its antigen remains undetermined. No clone much larger than this one lies a single base away; base qualities are absent. Broader findings and caveats from the paper: Clinical and demographic metadata were provided uncurated, with the amount varying by source and participant.

V lost 5 bases and J lost 0 bases, and the count of bases not matched to a germline gene is 6. From cysteine to phenylalanine, the CDR3 is 17 amino acids long. Kept here is only the CDR3 DNA, which spans 51 bases and is read in frame from base 1. For CDR1 and CDR2, the germline V gene lists MGHDK and SYGVNS. TCRbeta CDR3 regions were amplified from genomic DNA by means of the immunoSEQ Assay, a bias-controlled multiplex PCR. Per the original workflow: The number of nucleated cells in each sample was estimated from the amplification of reference gene primers within the assay. To quantify the absolute abundance of each unique TCRbeta CDR3 rearrangement, sequence reads were collapsed and filtered. For each sample, productive Simpson clonality was calculated by taking the square root of Simpson's diversity index across productive rearrangements. Here the immuneACCESS table is served through TCRdb, limited to in-frame sequences with V and J called. Missing clones are a known gap in these copies; in checked studies unresolved V genes cover under half, and the rest lacks a known reason. That table gives V, J and clone size, and the DNA gave D and trimming. Within this sample are under 400,000 clones, with under 90% of them counted one time only. The ten largest clones capture less than 3.5% of the sample.

One collaborating source in Seattle enrolled patients while the patients were actively infected and followed the patients over time throughout the course of disease. Whole blood was collected in K2EDTA tubes by collaborating institutions according to the institutions' own protocols. Collaborator samples were shipped for TCRbeta analysis as frozen whole blood, isolated PBMCs, or DNA extracted from either sample type. In this chain, TRBV25-1 is recombined with TRBJ2-6, and TRBD1 matches 8 of the central bases. Specimen: peripheral blood. This clonotype was sampled from a woman aged 30 to 39 with COVID-19, enrolled during active disease. The CDR3 region reads CASSPSDRDSGANVLTF. At the DNA level, the sequence is TGTGCCAGCAGTCCCTCGGACAGGGACTCTGGGGCCAACGTCCTGACTTTC. When the CDR3 is completed using the reference TRBV25-1 and TRBJ2-6 genes on either side, the full variable domain is EADIYQTPRYLVIGTGKKITLECSQTMGHDKMYWYQQDPGMELHLIHYSYGVNSTEKGDLSSESTVSRIRTEHFPLTLESARPSHTSQYLCASSPSDRDSGANVLTFGAGSRLTVL.